Listed below are T cell receptor beta chains from one sample, sequenced in a study of response to subunit inactivated influenza vaccine. TCRdb re-analysed the RT-PCR reads in MiXCR, keeping a single row per CDR3 protein. The sample includes around 580,000 distinct CDR3 sequences, around 15% of them seen just once. Sequences were derived from PBMCs from blood, sampled roughly 12 days after vaccination. The receptors shown here come from a man aged 45 to 65 who received an inactivated influenza vaccine. The CDR3 runs from the conserved cysteine through the conserved F or W. The D gene is left open where the match is weak. Size tells how often a clone was seen (once, few, many) or the class of an expanded clone, and some rows leave it out.

J | D | V | length | size | CDR3 | DNA
TRBJ2-7 | - | TRBV7-8 | 13 | many | CASSLARGNEQYF | TGTGCCAGCAGCTTAGCGAGGGGTAACGAGCAGTACTTC
TRBJ2-1 | - | TRBV12-3/TRBV12-4 | 14 | once | CASSLALPYNEQFF | TGTGCCAGCAGTTTAGCGCTACCATACAATGAGCAGTTCTTC
TRBJ1-1 | - | TRBV4-2 | 14 | - | CASSQATVNTEAFF | TGTGCCAGCAGCCAAGCGACGGTGAACACTGAAGCTTTCTTT
TRBJ1-5 | - | TRBV12-3/TRBV12-4 | 15 | - | CASSLSWQNNQPQHF | TGTGCCAGCAGTTTAAGTTGGCAGAACAATCAGCCCCAGCATTTT
TRBJ1-1 | - | TRBV3-1 | 14 | few | CASSQAPWNTEAFF | TGTGCCAGCAGCCAAGCCCCCTGGAACACTGAAGCTTTCTTT
TRBJ1-1 | - | TRBV20-1 | 13 | - | CSARDWEGAEAFF | TGCAGTGCTAGAGATTGGGAAGGCGCTGAAGCTTTCTTT
TRBJ2-2 | - | TRBV5-1 | 14 | - | CASRESVRTGDLFF | TGCGCCAGCAGAGAGAGCGTACGGACCGGGGACCTGTTTTTT
TRBJ1-5 | TRBD1 | TRBV25-1 | 14 | - | CASGPGQGNQPQHF | TGTGCCAGCGGGCCCGGACAGGGCAATCAGCCCCAGCATTTT
TRBJ1-5 | - | TRBV3-1 | 13 | - | CASSQDWNQPQHF | TGTGCCAGCAGCCAAGATTGGAATCAGCCCCAGCATTTT
TRBJ2-1 | TRBD2 | TRBV10-3 | 15 | many | CAISEGTSSYNEQFF | TGTGCCATCAGTGAAGGGACTAGCTCCTACAATGAGCAGTTCTTC
TRBJ2-1 | - | TRBV12-3/TRBV12-4 | 16 | - | CASRRAEGSSYNEQFF | TGTGCCAGCAGGCGAGCGGAGGGGAGCTCCTACAATGAGCAGTTCTTC
TRBJ1-3 | - | TRBV12-3/TRBV12-4 | 14 | few | CASSLLISRNTIYF | TGTGCCAGCAGCCTACTCATTTCTCGAAACACCATATATTTT
TRBJ2-7 | - | TRBV14 | 13 | few | CASSQVLASEQYF | TGTGCCAGCAGCCAAGTTTTAGCTAGCGAGCAGTACTTC
TRBJ2-7 | - | TRBV4-2 | 21 | - | CAMGPGLFCCSGSLSSYEQYF | TGTGCCATGGGCCCCGGGCTCTTCTGCTGTTCTGGCAGCTTGAGCTCCTACGAGCAGTACTTC
TRBJ2-4 | TRBD1 | TRBV29-1 | 12 | - | CSAGTGENIQYF | TGCAGCGCCGGGACAGGTGAAAACATTCAGTACTTC
TRBJ1-1 | TRBD1 | TRBV5-1 | 14 | many | CASSLQGPNTEAFF | TGCGCCAGCAGCTTACAGGGGCCGAACACTGAAGCTTTCTTT
TRBJ1-1 | - | TRBV5-1 | 14 | - | CASSLLTATPEAFF | TGCGCCAGCAGCCTGTTGACAGCAACCCCTGAAGCTTTCTTT
TRBJ2-1 | - | TRBV28 | 16 | few | CASTLLGGFPDNEQFF | TGTGCCAGCACCCTCCTAGGGGGGTTCCCTGACAATGAGCAGTTCTTC
TRBJ1-3 | - | TRBV12-3/TRBV12-4 | 11 | many | CASRGAPTIYF | TGTGCCAGCAGAGGGGCTCCAACCATATATTTT
TRBJ2-2 | TRBD1 | TRBV6-4 | 17 | - | CASSDYYDRVGTGELFF | TGTGCCAGCAGTGACTACTATGACAGGGTCGGCACCGGGGAGCTGTTTTTT
TRBJ2-2 | TRBD2 | TRBV7-2 | 17 | - | CASSILAGGVNTGELFF | TGTGCCAGCAGCATACTAGCGGGGGGGGTAAACACCGGGGAGCTGTTTTTT
TRBJ2-7 | - | TRBV14 | 15 | - | CASSRVGLGTYEQYF | TGTGCCAGCAGCCGAGTTGGGCTGGGGACGTACGAGCAGTACTTC
TRBJ2-7 | - | TRBV20-1 | 12 | - | CSASGSRYEQYF | TGCAGTGCTAGCGGGAGTAGGTACGAGCAGTACTTC
TRBJ2-5 | - | TRBV7-8 | 16 | - | CATEQSFHTDQETQYF | TGTGCCACGGAGCAATCCTTCCACACGGATCAAGAGACCCAGTACTTC
TRBJ2-7 | TRBD1 | TRBV5-1 | 16 | few | CASSSYPGQGSYEQYF | TGCGCCAGCAGCTCTTATCCGGGACAGGGGTCCTACGAGCAGTACTTC
TRBJ1-2 | - | TRBV14 | 15 | - | CASSPHATGIYGYTF | TGTGCCAGCAGCCCCCATGCCACAGGGATATATGGCTACACCTTC
TRBJ1-5 | TRBD1 | TRBV20-1 | 16 | - | CSAPRGTGDSGQPQHF | TGCAGTGCGCCCCGGGGAACCGGGGACAGTGGACAGCCCCAGCATTTT